This T cell receptor beta chain was sequenced for a study of blood T cell repertoires in COVID-19. This CDR3 has 15 amino acids. V shed 5 bases and J 1 base; nucleotides not matched to a gene: 9. Germline CDR1 reads SGHRS; CDR2 reads YFSETQ. Original data processing: Amplifying reference gene primers gave estimates of nucleated cell counts. Libraries were prepared by immunoSEQ multiplex PCR; TCRdb keeps only in-frame clonotypes and omits some of them. That table furnishes V, J and clone size, whereas the DNA furnished D and trimming. The table includes roughly 280,000 clones, approximately 86% detected once.

This chain uses TRBV5-1 with TRBJ2-7, with 7 bases aligning to TRBD1. This clonotype was obtained from a man between 40 and 49 years old with active or convalescent COVID-19. The sequencing sample was made of peripheral blood. The CDR3 protein is CASRRTPGQSYEQYF. The CDR3 DNA sequence: TGCGCCAGCAGACGTACCCCGGGACAGTCCTACGAGCAGTACTTC. Complete variable domain (other parts from reference TRBV5-1 and TRBJ2-7): KAGVTQTPRYLIKTRGQQVTLSCSPISGHRSVSWYQQTPGQGLQFLFEYFSETQRNKGNFPGRFSGRQFSNSRSEMNVSTLELGDSALYLCASRRTPGQSYEQYFGPGTRLTVT.